This T cell receptor beta chain was recorded in a study of long-term antiretroviral therapy in people with HIV. The CDR3 contains 14 residues. Trimming at V came to 9 bases and at J to 3 bases, leaving 11 bases not matched to a gene. CDR1 and CDR2 from the germline V gene are ENHRY and SYGVKD. The assay, immunoSEQ v3.0, was run at survey level. Using immunoSEQ multiplex PCR, the repertoire was profiled, and TCRdb retains in-frame clones only, with some absent. The repertoire holds some 28,000 clones, with 90% to 95% as singletons. The source is a man in his thirties or forties with HIV. This material consisted of unsorted PBMCs, taken roughly 6 years after starting antiretroviral therapy. V gene TRBV10-3 combines with J gene TRBJ2-7; 7 bases line up with TRBD2. CDR3 in DNA: TGTGCCATGACGGCCGGCCTAGCGGACTACGAGCAGTACTTC. It yields the protein CAMTAGLADYEQYF.